Following are 17 T cell receptor beta chains from one sample sequenced in a study of control samples from healthy donors and cancer patients. Sequencing used immunoSEQ multiplex PCR; TCRdb keeps in-frame clones, though not all of them. The data contain about 82,000 clones, approximately 89% of them singletons. Sequencing was done on a sample of blood. These receptors were taken from a man aged 50 to 60 in good health.

The chain couples TRBV6-5 to TRBJ2-2; D is perhaps TRBD1 or TRBD2 (5 bases each). The CDR3 is 15 residues long. V was clipped by 2 bases and J by 5 bases, with 12 bases between them. Germline CDR1 and CDR2: MNHEY and SVGAGI. The CDR3 DNA reads as TGTGCCAGCAGTTACGGGACCCGTAGGACCGGGGAGCTGTTTTTT. It specifies CASSYGTRRTGELFF.

The V gene is TRBV6-5, the J gene TRBJ1-1; 9 nucleotides align to TRBD1. The junction had 3 bases not matched to a gene; V was cut back by 8 bases and J by 8 bases. There are 11 residues in the CDR3. Germline V gene sequence: CDR1 MNHEY, CDR2 SVGAGI. Here the CDR3 reads CASVTGGEAFF. The CDR3 DNA reads as TGTGCCAGCGTTACAGGGGGCGAAGCTTTCTTT.

Here the CDR3 reads CASSPTNPAQYF. As DNA, the CDR3 is TGTGCCAGCAGCCCAACTAACCCGGCGCAGTACTTC. The V call is TRBV7-2, the J call TRBJ2-7; no clear D gene. The germline V gene encodes CDR1 SGHTA and CDR2 FQGNSA. V lost 5 bases to trimming and J lost 9 bases, with 14 bases between them. The CDR3 length is 12 residues.

J is TRBJ1-3 and V is TRBV6-1; a possible D gene is TRBD1 (6 bases). There are 17 residues in the CDR3. CDR1 and CDR2 (germline): MNHNS, SASEGT. V was clipped by 2 bases and J by 0 bases, with 14 bases between them. The CDR3 loop is CASSEYPSQGSGNTIYF. CDR3 DNA sequence: TGTGCCAGCAGTGAATATCCCTCACAGGGCTCTGGAAACACCATATATTTT.

The rearrangement uses TRBV6-1 and TRBJ1-2, with TRBD1 as a possible D gene (5 bases). The germline V gene has CDR1 MNHNS and CDR2 SASEGT. The V end was cut by 3 bases, the J end by 1 base, with 12 bases between. CDR3 length: 15 amino acids. CDR3 amino acids: CASSDMTVSNYGYTF. The CDR3 region has the DNA TGTGCCAGCAGTGACATGACAGTTAGTAACTATGGCTACACCTTC.

The chain has TRBV12-3 or TRBV12-4 and TRBJ1-3; D ambiguous. The CDR3 is 12 residues long. Trimming left V 3 bases short and J 4 bases short, with 4 bases between. The CDR3 here is CASSFQGNTIYF. CDR3 sequence (DNA): TGTGCCAGCAGTTTTCAGGGAAACACCATATATTTT.

This clone was recorded a few times. The V call is TRBV4-2, the J call TRBJ1-5; 10 positions agree with TRBD1. This CDR3 has 17 amino acids. Germline-derived CDR1 and CDR2 are LGHNA and YNFKEQ. The ends lost 0 bases at V and 2 bases at J; junction bases unmatched: 4. The CDR3 loop is CASSQEGTGDGNQPQHF. CDR3 DNA sequence: TGTGCCAGCAGCCAAGAGGGGACAGGGGATGGCAATCAGCCCCAGCATTTT.

The J gene is TRBJ2-1, the V gene TRBV6-1; D is perhaps TRBD2 (6 bases). Trimming shortened V by 0 bases and J by 3 bases, and 15 bases separated the two germline ends. The CDR3 is 17 amino acids. CDR1 is MNHNS and CDR2 is SASEGT in the germline V gene. CDR3 protein: CASSEAAGLGGYNEQFF. The CDR3 bases are TGTGCCAGCAGTGAAGCGGCGGGGCTCGGGGGCTACAATGAGCAGTTCTTC.

This chain joins TRBV3-1 (or the pseudogene TRBV3-2) and TRBJ2-5; TRBD1 matches at 8 bases. CDR1 is LGHDT, CDR2 YNNKEL, per germline (reference sequence). CDR3 length equals 13 residues. V lost 7 bases to trimming and J lost 5 bases; unmatched junction nucleotides: 6. The chain's CDR3 is CASKQGAGETQYF. CDR3 DNA: TGTGCCAGCAAGCAGGGGGCCGGGGAGACCCAGTACTTC.

This clone occurred once. In DNA form, the CDR3 reads TGTGCCAGCAGCCGTAGCCGGGACTACTCCTACGAGCAGTACTTC. Translating gives CASSRSRDYSYEQYF. J is TRBJ2-7 and V is TRBV6-5; TRBD2 matches at 7 bases. The CDR3 is 15 amino acids. J gave up 0 bases and V 6 bases, and 8 bases lay outside the gene matches. The germline CDR1 and CDR2 sequences are MNHEY and SVGAGI.

The chain couples TRBV24-1 to TRBJ2-5; tentatively, D is TRBD1 or TRBD2 (5 bases each). This CDR3 is built from 15 residues. Germline V CDR1 and CDR2: KGHDR, SFDVKD. Trimming shortened V by 4 bases and J by 5 bases, and 16 bases separated the two germline ends. CDR3 DNA: TGTGCCACCAGTGACCCGGGACCCCTCGGGGAGACCCAGTACTTC. It specifies CATSDPGPLGETQYF.

The V and J genes are TRBV10-3 and TRBJ2-5, with no clear D. The germline V and J ends were trimmed by 4 bases and 4 bases, with 7 bases remaining between them. The germline gives CDR1 ENHRY, CDR2 SYGVKD. CDR3 length: 12 residues. Here the CDR3 reads CAISVKAETQYF. CDR3 bases: TGTGCCATCAGTGTAAAGGCAGAGACCCAGTACTTC.

V and J are TRBV5-1 and TRBJ1-2, with D maybe TRBD1 (6 bases). The germline V gene has CDR1 SGHRS and CDR2 YFSETQ. V shed 3 bases and J shed 6 bases, with 15 bases lying between them. This CDR3 has 14 amino acids. CDR3 sequence reads: CASSSGTGRDGYTF. CDR3 DNA sequence: TGCGCCAGCAGCTCGGGAACAGGGCGAGATGGCTACACCTTC. Filled out from reference TRBV5-1 and TRBJ1-2, the complete variable domain reads KAGVTQTPRYLIKTRGQQVTLSCSPISGHRSVSWYQQTPGQGLQFLFEYFSETQRNKGNFPGRFSGRQFSNSRSEMNVSTLELGDSALYLCASSSGTGRDGYTFGSGTRLTVV.

The chain joins TRBV2 to TRBJ2-1, with 13 bases fitting TRBD2. Germline lookup yields CDR1 SNHLY and CDR2 FYNNEI. Trimming at V came to 6 bases and at J to 8 bases, leaving 7 bases not matched to a gene. CDR3 length: 15 amino acids. The CDR3 DNA follows: TGTGCCAGCAGAAGACTAGCGGGGGGTATAGATGAGCAGTTCTTC. Its translation: CASRRLAGGIDEQFF.

A single count supports this clone. The V call is TRBV6-2 or TRBV6-3, the J call TRBJ2-2; D not resolved. Per the germline V gene, CDR1 is MNHEY and CDR2 is SVGEGT. V was shortened by 0 bases and J by 0 bases, with 5 bases between the two germline ends. There are 15 residues in the CDR3. CDR3 DNA: TGTGCCAGCAGTTACTCCCCTACGAACACCGGGGAGCTGTTTTTT. It is translated as CASSYSPTNTGELFF.

This clone was seen a single time. The gene calls are TRBV10-3 and TRBJ1-2, with 11 bases matching TRBD1. Trimming cost V 3 bases and J 8 bases; bases outside gene matches: 5. The CDR3 is made up of 14 amino acids. Germline lookup yields CDR1 ENHRY and CDR2 SYGVKD. The CDR3 nucleotides read TGTGCCATCAGTGACCGGGACAGGGGGGTCGGCTACACCTTC. As protein: CAISDRDRGVGYTF.

The J gene is TRBJ2-3, the V gene TRBV5-4, with TRBD2 matching 8 bases. This CDR3 has 15 amino acids. Germline CDR1 SGHNT, CDR2 YYREEE (reference sequence). Trimming removed 3 bases from V and 2 bases from J; junction bases left unmatched: 5. For the CDR3, the DNA is TGTGCCAGCAGCTCAACTAGCGGACACACAGATACGCAGTATTTT. It yields the protein CASSSTSGHTDTQYF.